The entry below describes one T cell receptor beta chain. Its specificity is not known. This sample is part of a study of CD8 T cells in Susac syndrome. Study details: Treatment status at blood draw for the Susac syndrome patients was therapy-naive, corticosteroids, or intravenous immunoglobulin alone. Broader study findings: In total CD8+ repertoires, around 17 Susac-specific public clones were detected, and CD8+ TEMRA repertoires contained five. Maximal CD8+ clonal expansion in Susac was observed within TEMRA cells and among active patients.

Trimming removed 5 bases from V and 5 bases from J, with 8 bases in between. The length of the CDR3 is 12 residues. Germline V gene lookup returns CDR1 MNHEY and CDR2 SVGEGT. Reverse transcription of roughly 0.45 to 1 ug RNA was performed with random hexamers. TCRdb re-analysed the immunoSEQ multiplex PCR reads in MiXCR, keeping a single row per CDR3 protein. The data show about 53,000 distinct CDR3 sequences, approximately 95% seen once. Sequencing input: CD8+ T cells from PBMCs. This TCR came from a human donor with Susac syndrome. V is TRBV6-2 or TRBV6-3 and J is TRBJ2-3; no firm D call. This CDR3 reads CASSIKGDTQYF. The DNA of the CDR3 is TGTGCCAGCAGTATAAAGGGAGATACGCAGTATTTT.